The sequence of this TCR beta chain was determined in a study of tumor and adjacent non-tumor tissue in lung cancer. Whole-study context: Histology: about a dozen adenocarcinoma, a couple of squamous cell carcinoma, 1 small cell lung cancer. On average, productive TCRbeta reads reached about 4.17 million per sample. Overall study findings and caveats: Tumor TCR diversity, when higher, was linked to shorter survival.

No cell sorting was done before RNA was extracted from the tissue. V shed 6 bases and J shed 7 bases, with 25 bases lying between them. The CDR3 extends over 16 amino acids. The V gene's germline CDR1 is SGHTS and CDR2 YDEGEE. The library came from three nested PCR rounds adapted from ARM-PCR protocols. TCRdb reprocessed the multiplex PCR reads with MiXCR, giving one entry per CDR3 protein. The data contain 55,000 to 75,000 distinct CDR3 sequences, roughly three fifths of them seen just once; the ten biggest clones take up around 20%. This clonotype was observed a single time. Its antigen is undetermined.

The clonotype comes from a man aged 45-60 years with non-small cell lung cancer. The sample consisted of lung tumor tissue. The chain carries TRBV5-8 and TRBJ2-5; maybe TRBD2 (6 bases). CDR3 coding DNA: TGTGCCAGCACCATACCTTCCCGGGACTTTATGGCGACCCAGTACTTC. It encodes CASTIPSRDFMATQYF. The entire variable domain, with the rest obtained from reference TRBV5-8 and TRBJ2-5, is as follows: EAGVTQSPTHLIKTRGQQATLRCSPISGHTSVYWYQQALGLGLQFLLWYDEGEERNRGNFPPRFSGRQFPNYSSELNVNALELEDSALYLCASTIPSRDFMATQYFGPGTRLLVL.